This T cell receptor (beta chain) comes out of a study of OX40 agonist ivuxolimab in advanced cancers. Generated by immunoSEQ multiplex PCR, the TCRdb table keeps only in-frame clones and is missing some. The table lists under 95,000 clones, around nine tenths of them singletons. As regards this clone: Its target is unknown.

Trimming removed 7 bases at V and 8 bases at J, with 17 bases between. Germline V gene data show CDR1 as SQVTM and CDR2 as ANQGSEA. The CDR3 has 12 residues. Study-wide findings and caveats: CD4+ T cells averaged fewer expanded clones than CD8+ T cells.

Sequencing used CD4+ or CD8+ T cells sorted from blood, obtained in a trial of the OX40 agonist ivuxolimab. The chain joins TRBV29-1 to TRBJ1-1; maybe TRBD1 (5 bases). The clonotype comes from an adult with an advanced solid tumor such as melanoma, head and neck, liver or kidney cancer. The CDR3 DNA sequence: TGCAGCGCTGGGGTATGGGGGTCCGAAGCTTTCTTT. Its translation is CSAGVWGSEAFF. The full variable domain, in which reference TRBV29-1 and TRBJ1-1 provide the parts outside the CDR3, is SAVISQKPSRDICQRGTSLTIQCQVDSQVTMMFWYRQQPGQSLTLIATANQGSEATYESGFVIDKFPISRPNLTFSTLTVSNMSPEDSSIYLCSAGVWGSEAFFGQGTRLTVV.